This TCR beta chain was sequenced in a study of Ad26.COV2.S vaccination and SARS-CoV-2 variants. Study at large: The study gave Ad26.COV2.S intramuscularly, once or twice 56 days apart. Study findings and constraints: Breadth measured for non-spike TCRs was similar across vaccine and placebo recipients.

The sample's treatment: about 20 received Ad26.COV2.S at low or high dose, single or two shots; about five received placebo; per-sample allocation not given. Collection of samples fell on day 63 after the first vaccine or placebo injection. Based in Boston, the donor was an adult of 18-55 years. Of note for this clone: Its matching antigen is unknown.

Germline CDR1 and CDR2: LGHNT and FRNRAP. The ends were cut back, 1 base at V and 2 bases at J, with 6 bases in the middle. The CDR3 has 13 amino acids. Generated by immunoSEQ multiplex PCR, the TCRdb table keeps only in-frame clones and is missing some. The sample holds roughly 300,000 clones, around 89% seen once. Sequencing used peripheral blood, obtained in a trial of Ad26.COV2.S vaccine versus placebo. The chain links TRBV12-5 to TRBJ2-7; D ambiguous. The TCR comes from a person aged 18-65 years who received the Ad26.COV2.S COVID-19 vaccine or a placebo. CDR3 coding DNA: TGTGCTAGTGGTTTGGAGAACCCCTACGAGCAGTACTTC. Translating it yields CASGLENPYEQYF.